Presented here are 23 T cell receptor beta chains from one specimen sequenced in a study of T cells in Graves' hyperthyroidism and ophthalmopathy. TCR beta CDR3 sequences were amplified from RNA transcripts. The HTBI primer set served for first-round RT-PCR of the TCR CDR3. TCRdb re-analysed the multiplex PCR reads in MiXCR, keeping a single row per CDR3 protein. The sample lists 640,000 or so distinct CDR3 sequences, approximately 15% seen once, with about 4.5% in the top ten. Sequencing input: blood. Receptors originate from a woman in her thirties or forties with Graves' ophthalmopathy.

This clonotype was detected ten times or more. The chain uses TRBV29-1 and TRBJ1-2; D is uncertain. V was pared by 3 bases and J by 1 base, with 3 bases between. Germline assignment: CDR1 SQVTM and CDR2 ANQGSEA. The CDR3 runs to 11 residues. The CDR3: CSVESNYGYTF. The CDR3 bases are TGCAGCGTTGAGAGTAACTATGGCTACACCTTC.

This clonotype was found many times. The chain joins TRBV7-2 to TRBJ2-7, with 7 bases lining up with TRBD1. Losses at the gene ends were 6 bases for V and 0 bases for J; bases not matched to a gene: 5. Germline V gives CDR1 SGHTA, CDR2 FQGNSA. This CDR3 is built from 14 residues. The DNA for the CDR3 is TGTGCCAGCAGAGACAGGGACGTCTCCTACGAGCAGTACTTC. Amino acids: CASRDRDVSYEQYF.

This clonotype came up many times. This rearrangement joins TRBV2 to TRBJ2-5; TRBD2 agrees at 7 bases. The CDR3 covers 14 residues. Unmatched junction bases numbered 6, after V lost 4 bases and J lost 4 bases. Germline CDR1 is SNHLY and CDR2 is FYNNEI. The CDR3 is CASSVTSRRETQYF. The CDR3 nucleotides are TGTGCCAGCAGTGTGACTAGCCGCCGAGAGACCCAGTACTTC.

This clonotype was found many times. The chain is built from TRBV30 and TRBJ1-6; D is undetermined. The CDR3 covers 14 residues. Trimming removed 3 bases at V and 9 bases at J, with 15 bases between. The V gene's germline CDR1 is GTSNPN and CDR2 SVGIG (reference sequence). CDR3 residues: CAWSRGPRSSPLHF. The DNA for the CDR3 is TGTGCCTGGAGCAGAGGCCCGCGGAGTTCACCCCTCCACTTT.

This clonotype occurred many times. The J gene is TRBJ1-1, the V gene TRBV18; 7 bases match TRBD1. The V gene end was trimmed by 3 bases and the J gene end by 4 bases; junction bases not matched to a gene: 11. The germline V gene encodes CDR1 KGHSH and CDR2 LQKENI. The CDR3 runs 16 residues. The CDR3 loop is CASSPLGQAQGTEAFF. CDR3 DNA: TGTGCCAGCTCACCCCTCGGACAGGCTCAGGGCACTGAAGCTTTCTTT.

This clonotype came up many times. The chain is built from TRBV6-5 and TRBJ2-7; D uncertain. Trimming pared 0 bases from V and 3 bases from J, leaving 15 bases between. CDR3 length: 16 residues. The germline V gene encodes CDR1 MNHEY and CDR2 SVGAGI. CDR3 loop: CASSYSRQPKSYEQYF. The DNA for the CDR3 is TGTGCCAGCAGTTACTCTCGCCAGCCCAAGAGCTACGAGCAGTACTTC.

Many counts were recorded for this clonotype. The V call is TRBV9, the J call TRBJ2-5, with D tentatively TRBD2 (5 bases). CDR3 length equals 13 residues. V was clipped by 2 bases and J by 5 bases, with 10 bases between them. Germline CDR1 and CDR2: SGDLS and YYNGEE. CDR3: CASSVADWETQYF. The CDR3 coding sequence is TGTGCCAGCAGCGTCGCGGACTGGGAGACCCAGTACTTC.

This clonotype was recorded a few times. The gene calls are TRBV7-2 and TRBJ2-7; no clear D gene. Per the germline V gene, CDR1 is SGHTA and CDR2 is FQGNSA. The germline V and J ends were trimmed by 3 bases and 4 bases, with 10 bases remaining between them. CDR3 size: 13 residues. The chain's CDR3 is CASSLMSWYEQYF. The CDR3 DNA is TGTGCCAGCAGCTTGATGAGCTGGTACGAGCAGTACTTC.

The CDR3 loop is CASSRRPPGWGETQYF. DNA for the CDR3: TGTGCCAGCAGCAGACGACCGCCAGGTTGGGGAGAGACCCAGTACTTC. The genes are TRBV7-9 and TRBJ2-5; D unresolved. The CDR3 is 16 residues long. Germline lookup yields CDR1 SEHNR and CDR2 FQNEAQ (reference sequence). Trimming shortened V by 5 bases and J by 4 bases, and 20 bases separated the two germline ends.

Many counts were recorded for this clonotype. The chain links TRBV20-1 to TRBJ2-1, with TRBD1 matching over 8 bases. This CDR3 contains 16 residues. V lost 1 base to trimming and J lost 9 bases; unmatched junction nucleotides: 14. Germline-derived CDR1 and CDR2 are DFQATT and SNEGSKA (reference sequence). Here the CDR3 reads CSARAPGTGLGGEQFF. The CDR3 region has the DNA TGCAGTGCTAGAGCCCCCGGGACAGGCCTAGGGGGTGAGCAGTTCTTC.

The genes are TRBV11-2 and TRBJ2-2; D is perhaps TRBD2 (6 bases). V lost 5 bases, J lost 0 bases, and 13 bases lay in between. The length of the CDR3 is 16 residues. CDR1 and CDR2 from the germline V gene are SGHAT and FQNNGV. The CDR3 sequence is CASSPMGLANTGELFF. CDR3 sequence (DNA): TGTGCCAGCAGCCCAATGGGACTGGCGAACACCGGGGAGCTGTTTTTT.

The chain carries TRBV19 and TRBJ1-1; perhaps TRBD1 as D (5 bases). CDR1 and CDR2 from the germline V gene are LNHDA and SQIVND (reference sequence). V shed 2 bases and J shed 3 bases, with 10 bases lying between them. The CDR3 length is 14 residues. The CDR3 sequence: CASSIPRGHTEAFF. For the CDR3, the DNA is TGTGCCAGTAGTATACCCCGGGGCCACACTGAAGCTTTCTTT.

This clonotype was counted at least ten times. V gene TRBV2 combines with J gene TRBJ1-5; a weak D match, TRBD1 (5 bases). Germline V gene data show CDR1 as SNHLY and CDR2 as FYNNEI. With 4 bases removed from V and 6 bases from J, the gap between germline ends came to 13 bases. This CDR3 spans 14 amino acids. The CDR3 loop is CASSGGGQGQPQHF. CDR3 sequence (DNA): TGTGCCAGCAGTGGGGGGGGTCAAGGTCAGCCCCAGCATTTT.

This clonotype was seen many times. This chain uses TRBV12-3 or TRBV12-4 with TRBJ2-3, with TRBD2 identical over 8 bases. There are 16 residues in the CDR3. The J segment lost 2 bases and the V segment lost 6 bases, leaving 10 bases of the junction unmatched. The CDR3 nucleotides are TGTGCCAGCAGCTCCGGGAGGGCCCTCGACACAGATACGCAGTATTTT. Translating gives CASSSGRALDTDTQYF.

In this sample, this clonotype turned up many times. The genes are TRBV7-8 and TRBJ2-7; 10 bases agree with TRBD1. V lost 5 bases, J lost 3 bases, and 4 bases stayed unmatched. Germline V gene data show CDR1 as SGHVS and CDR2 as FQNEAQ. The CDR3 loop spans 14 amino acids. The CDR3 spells CASSPRDRGYEQYF. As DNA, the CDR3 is TGTGCCAGCAGCCCCCGGGACAGGGGCTACGAGCAGTACTTC.

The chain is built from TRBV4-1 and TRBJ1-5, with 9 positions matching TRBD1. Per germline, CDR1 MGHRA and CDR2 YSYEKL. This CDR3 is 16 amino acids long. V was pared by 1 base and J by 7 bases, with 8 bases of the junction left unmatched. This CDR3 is CASSQGGQGTLQPQHF. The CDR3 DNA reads TGCGCCAGCAGCCAAGGTGGACAGGGGACACTCCAGCCCCAGCATTTT.

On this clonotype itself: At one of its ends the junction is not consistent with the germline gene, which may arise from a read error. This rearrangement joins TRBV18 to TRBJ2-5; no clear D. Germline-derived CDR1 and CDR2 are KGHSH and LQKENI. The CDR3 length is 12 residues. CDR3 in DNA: TGTGCCAGCTCATCTACTAAAGAGACCCGGTACTTC. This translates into CASSSTKETRYF.

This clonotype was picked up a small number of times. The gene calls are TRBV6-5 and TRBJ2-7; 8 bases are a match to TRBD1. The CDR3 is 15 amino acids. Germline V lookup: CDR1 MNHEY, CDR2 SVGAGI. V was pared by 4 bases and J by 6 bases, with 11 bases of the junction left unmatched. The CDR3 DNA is TGTGCCAGCAGTTTGGCGACAGGGGCGACCTTCGAGCAGTACTTC. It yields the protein CASSLATGATFEQYF.

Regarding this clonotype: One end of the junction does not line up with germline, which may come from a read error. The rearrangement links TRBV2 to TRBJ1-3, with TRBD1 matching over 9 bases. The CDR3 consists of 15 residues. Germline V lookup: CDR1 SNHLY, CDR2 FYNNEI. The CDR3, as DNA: TGTGCCAACAGTGAACAGGGACAGGGTTGGGACACCATATATTTT. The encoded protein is CANSEQGQGWDTIYF.

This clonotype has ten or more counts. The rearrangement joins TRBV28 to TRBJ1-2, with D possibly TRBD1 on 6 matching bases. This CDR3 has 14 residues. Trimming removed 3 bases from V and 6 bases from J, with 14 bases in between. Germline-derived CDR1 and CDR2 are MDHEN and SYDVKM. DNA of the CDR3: TGTGCCAGCAGTTTTGGGTACAGGGTCGATGGCTACACCTTC. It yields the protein CASSFGYRVDGYTF.

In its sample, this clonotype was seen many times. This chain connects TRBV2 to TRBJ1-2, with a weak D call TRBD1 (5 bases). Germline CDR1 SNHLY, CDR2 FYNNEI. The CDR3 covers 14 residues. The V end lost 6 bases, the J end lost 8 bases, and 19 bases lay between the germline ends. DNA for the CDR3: TGTGCCAGCAGCCCGTATTGGACACCAGGAGGCTACACCTTC. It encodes CASSPYWTPGGYTF.

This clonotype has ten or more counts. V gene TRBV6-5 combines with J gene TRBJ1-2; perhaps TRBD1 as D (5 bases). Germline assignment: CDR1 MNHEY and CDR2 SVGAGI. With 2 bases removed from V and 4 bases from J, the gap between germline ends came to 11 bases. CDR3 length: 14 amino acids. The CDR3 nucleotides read TGTGCCAGCAGTTACGGAGGGGCTGGCTATGGCTACACCTTC. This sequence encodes CASSYGGAGYGYTF.

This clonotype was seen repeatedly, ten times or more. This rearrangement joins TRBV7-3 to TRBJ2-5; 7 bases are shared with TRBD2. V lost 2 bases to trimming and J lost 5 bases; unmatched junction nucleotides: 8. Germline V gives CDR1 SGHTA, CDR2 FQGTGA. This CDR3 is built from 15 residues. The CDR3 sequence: CASSLFAGVGETQYF. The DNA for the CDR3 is TGTGCCAGCAGCTTATTTGCGGGAGTTGGGGAGACCCAGTACTTC.